One T cell receptor (beta chain) is described in this entry. Antigen specificity is unknown. The CDR3 consists of 13 residues. CDR1 is SGHRS and CDR2 is YFSETQ in the germline V gene. V was pared by 6 bases and J by 5 bases, with 7 bases of the junction left unmatched. The data derive from a study of T cell responses to AZD1222 COVID-19 vaccine. Study-wide results and caveats: Spike was spanned by vaccine-associated CD4 TCRs, which were dominant at 160-218 and 743-854. The sample set comprised mostly white British donors with more females, and clonal diversity was possibly underestimated.

The table came from immunoSEQ multiplex PCR; TCRdb's copy has only in-frame clones and leaves some out. The sample lists approximately 100,000 clones; 92% were seen once. This receptor was obtained from an adult in good health. The starting material was peripheral blood, obtained on day 0 of AZD1222 vaccination. The V and J genes are TRBV5-1 and TRBJ2-5; TRBD2 matches at 7 bases. The CDR3, as DNA: TGCGCCAGCACCCCGGGGGGTTCGGAGACCCAGTACTTC. Encoded protein: CASTPGGSETQYF.